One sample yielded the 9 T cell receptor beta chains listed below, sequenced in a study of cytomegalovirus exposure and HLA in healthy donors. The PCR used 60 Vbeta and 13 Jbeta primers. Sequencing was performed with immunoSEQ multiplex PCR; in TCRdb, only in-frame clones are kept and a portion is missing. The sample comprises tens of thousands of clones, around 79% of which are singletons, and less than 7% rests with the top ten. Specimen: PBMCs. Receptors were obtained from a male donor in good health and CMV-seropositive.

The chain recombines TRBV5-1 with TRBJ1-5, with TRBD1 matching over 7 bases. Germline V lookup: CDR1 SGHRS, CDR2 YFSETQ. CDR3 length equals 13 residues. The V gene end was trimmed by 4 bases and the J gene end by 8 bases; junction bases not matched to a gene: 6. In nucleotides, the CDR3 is TGCGCCAGCAGCCCCGGAGGGGGCGAGCCCCAGCATTTT. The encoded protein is CASSPGGGEPQHF. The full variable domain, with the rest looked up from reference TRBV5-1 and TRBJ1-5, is KAGVTQTPRYLIKTRGQQVTLSCSPISGHRSVSWYQQTPGQGLQFLFEYFSETQRNKGNFPGRFSGRQFSNSRSEMNVSTLELGDSALYLCASSPGGGEPQHFGDGTRLSIL.

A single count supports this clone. CDR3: CASMPGNNSPLHF. CDR3 DNA sequence: TGTGCCAGTATGCCAGGGAATAATTCACCCCTCCACTTT. The rearrangement links TRBV19 to TRBJ1-6; the D gene is possibly TRBD1 (5 bases). Germline CDR1 LNHDA, CDR2 SQIVND (reference sequence). The CDR3 contains 13 residues. The V end was cut by 7 bases, the J end by 5 bases, with 9 bases between.

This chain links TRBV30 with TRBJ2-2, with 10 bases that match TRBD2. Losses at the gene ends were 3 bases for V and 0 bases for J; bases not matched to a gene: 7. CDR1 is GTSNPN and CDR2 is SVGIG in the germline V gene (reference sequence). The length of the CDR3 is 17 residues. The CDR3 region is CAWRGLAQPTNTGELFF. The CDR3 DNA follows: TGTGCCTGGAGGGGACTAGCGCAACCGACGAACACCGGGGAGCTGTTTTTT.

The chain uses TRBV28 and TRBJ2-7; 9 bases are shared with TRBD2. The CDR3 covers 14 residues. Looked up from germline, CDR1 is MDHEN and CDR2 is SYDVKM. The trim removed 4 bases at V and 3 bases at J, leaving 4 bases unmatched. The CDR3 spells CASSSSGDYYEQYF. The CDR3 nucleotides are TGTGCCAGCAGTTCTAGCGGGGATTACTACGAGCAGTACTTC.

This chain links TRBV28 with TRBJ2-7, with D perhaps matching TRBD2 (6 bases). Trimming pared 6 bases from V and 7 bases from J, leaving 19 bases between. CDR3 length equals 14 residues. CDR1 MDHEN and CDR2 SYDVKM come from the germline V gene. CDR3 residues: CASSPPGEAYEQYF. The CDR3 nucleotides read TGTGCCAGCAGCCCCCCGGGGGAGGCTTATGAGCAGTACTTC.

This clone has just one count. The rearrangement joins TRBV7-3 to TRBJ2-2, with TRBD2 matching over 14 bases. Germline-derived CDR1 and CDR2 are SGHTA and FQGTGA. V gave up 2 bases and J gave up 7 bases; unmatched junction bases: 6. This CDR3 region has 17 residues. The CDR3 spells CASSLSGTSGGVGELFF. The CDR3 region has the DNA TGTGCCAGCAGCTTATCCGGGACTAGCGGGGGTGTCGGGGAGCTGTTTTTT.

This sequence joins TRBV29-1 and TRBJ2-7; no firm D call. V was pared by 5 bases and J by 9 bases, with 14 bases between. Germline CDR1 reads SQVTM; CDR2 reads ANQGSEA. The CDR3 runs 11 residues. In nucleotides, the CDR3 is TGCAGCGTTCAAAACGGAGTTGGGCAGTACTTC. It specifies CSVQNGVGQYF.

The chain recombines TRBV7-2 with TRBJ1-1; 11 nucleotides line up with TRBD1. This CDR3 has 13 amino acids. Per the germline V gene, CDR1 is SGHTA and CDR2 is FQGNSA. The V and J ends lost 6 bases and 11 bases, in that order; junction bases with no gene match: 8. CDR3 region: CASSRTGGDWAFF. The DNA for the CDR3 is TGTGCCAGCAGTCGGACAGGGGGCGATTGGGCTTTCTTT. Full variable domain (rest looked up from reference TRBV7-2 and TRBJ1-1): GAGVSQSPSNKVTEKGKDVELRCDPISGHTALYWYRQSLGQGLEFLIYFQGNSAPDKSGLPSDRFSAERTGGSVSTLTIQRTQQEDSAVYLCASSRTGGDWAFFGQGTRLTVV.

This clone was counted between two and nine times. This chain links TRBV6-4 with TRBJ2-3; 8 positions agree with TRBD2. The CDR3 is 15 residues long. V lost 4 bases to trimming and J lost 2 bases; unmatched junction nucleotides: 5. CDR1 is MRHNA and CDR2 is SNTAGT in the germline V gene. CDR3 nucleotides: TGTGCCAGCAGTGCGGGACTAGTACACACAGATACGCAGTATTTT. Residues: CASSAGLVHTDTQYF.